The 18 T cell receptor beta chains in this list originate from one sample, sequenced in a study of cytomegalovirus exposure and HLA in healthy donors. The PCR had 60 Vbeta and 13 Jbeta primers. Repertoires were generated with immunoSEQ multiplex PCR, while TCRdb's copy carries only in-frame clones and drops some. The sample carries some 170,000 clones, around 85% recorded once. The sequencing input was PBMCs. The receptors originated from a woman aged 25 to 39 in good health and CMV-seronegative.

J is TRBJ2-3 and V is TRBV6-5, with D possibly matching TRBD1 (6 bases). V shed 6 bases and J shed 0 bases, with 13 bases lying between them. The germline gives CDR1 MNHEY, CDR2 SVGAGI. This CDR3 comprises 15 residues. CDR3 in amino acids: CASRNSGASTDTQYF. The CDR3 nucleotides are TGTGCCAGCAGGAACTCAGGGGCTAGCACAGATACGCAGTATTTT.

The chain links TRBV14 to TRBJ1-5; D might be TRBD1 (5 bases). The CDR3 is 13 residues long. Trimming took 4 bases from V and 5 from J, leaving 9 bases between them. The V gene's germline CDR1 is SGHDN and CDR2 FVKESK. CDR3 loop: CASSPGVDQPQHF. Written as DNA, the CDR3 is TGTGCCAGCAGCCCGGGGGTCGATCAGCCCCAGCATTTT.

The V call is TRBV7-2, the J call TRBJ1-6; 7 nucleotides align to TRBD1. The CDR3 covers 14 residues. The V gene's germline CDR1 is SGHTA and CDR2 FQGNSA. V shed 5 bases, J shed 9 bases, and the junction held 7 bases outside the gene matches. CDR3 in DNA: TGTGCCAGCAGCCCGGACAGGAACATTTCACCCCTCCACTTT. Translation gives CASSPDRNISPLHF.

The rearrangement links TRBV7-2 to TRBJ2-1; D not resolved. CDR3 length equals 13 residues. Looked up from germline, CDR1 is SGHTA and CDR2 is FQGNSA. V lost 7 bases and J 8 bases, leaving 15 bases between the germline ends. CDR3 sequence (DNA): TGTGCCAGCAACCTAGTGAGCCCCTATGAGCAGTTCTTC. This encodes CASNLVSPYEQFF.

CDR3 in DNA: TGTGCCAGCAGCTACGGTAACTACGAGCAGTACTTC. This encodes CASSYGNYEQYF. The chain carries TRBV5-6 and TRBJ2-5, with no clear D. The DNA end is a closer match to TRBJ2-7, so the J assignment may be wrong. There are 12 residues in the CDR3. The V gene's germline CDR1 is SGHDT and CDR2 YYEEEE.

This chain's CDR3 is CASSLGDRVNSPLHF. The CDR3 DNA is TGCGCCAGCAGCCTCGGGGACAGGGTGAATTCACCCCTCCACTTT. The chain combines TRBV5-1 with TRBJ1-6, with 9 positions matching TRBD1. Germline V gene lookup returns CDR1 SGHRS and CDR2 YFSETQ. V gave up 4 bases and J gave up 7 bases; unmatched junction bases: 6. The CDR3 runs 15 residues.

This clone was recorded once. This sequence joins TRBV6-4 and TRBJ2-3; 11 bases agree with TRBD2. Germline lookup yields CDR1 MRHNA and CDR2 SNTAGT. V dropped 3 bases and J dropped 6; count of bases not matched to a gene: 5. The CDR3 has 15 amino acids. CDR3 residues: CASSETSGTGDTQYF. CDR3 coding DNA: TGTGCCAGCAGTGAGACTAGCGGGACGGGGGATACGCAGTATTTT.

The sample holds a few counts of this clone. The chain carries TRBV28 and TRBJ2-1; 7 nucleotides match TRBD2. Germline V gives CDR1 MDHEN, CDR2 SYDVKM. J gave up 3 bases and V 2 bases, and 16 bases lay outside the gene matches. This CDR3 comprises 19 residues. CDR3 sequence reads: CASSLPAHRLAAGYNEQFF. CDR3 nucleotides: TGTGCCAGCAGTTTACCCGCTCATCGTCTAGCGGCCGGCTACAATGAGCAGTTCTTC.

The chain combines TRBV6-1 with TRBJ2-7, with TRBD2 matching over 7 bases. The length of the CDR3 is 15 residues. CDR1 MNHNS and CDR2 SASEGT come from the germline V gene. The V and J ends lost 0 bases and 4 bases, in that order; junction bases with no gene match: 6. This CDR3 is CASSEAGGPKYEQYF. CDR3 sequence (DNA): TGTGCCAGCAGTGAAGCGGGAGGGCCCAAATACGAGCAGTACTTC.

This clone was seen more than once but under ten times. The chain links TRBV10-3 to TRBJ1-1; D is possibly TRBD1 (6 bases). V was trimmed by 8 bases and J by 0 bases, leaving 7 bases between them. This CDR3 has 12 residues. Germline CDR1 reads ENHRY; CDR2 reads SYGVKD. CDR3 residues: CAIGQMNTEAFF. CDR3 sequence (DNA): TGTGCCATCGGACAGATGAACACTGAAGCTTTCTTT.

The J gene is TRBJ1-2, the V gene TRBV29-1, with unresolved D. In germline, CDR1 is SQVTM, CDR2 ANQGSEA. V was pared by 3 bases and J by 6 bases, with 14 bases between. There are 13 residues in the CDR3. CDR3 protein: CSVDRSLGDGYTF. Here the CDR3 DNA reads TGCAGCGTTGACAGGTCCCTCGGGGATGGCTACACCTTC.

Only one count was recorded for this clone. This chain links TRBV5-3 with TRBJ1-3, with D unresolved. TRBV5-3 is an ORF for which the function is uncertain. The V gene lost 5 bases and the J gene lost 4 bases, with 22 bases spanning the gap. This CDR3 comprises 17 residues. The DNA of the CDR3 is TGTGCCAGAAGTTCCTGGCCCCAGACCAGAGGGGGAAACACCATATATTTT. Encoded protein: CARSSWPQTRGGNTIYF.

The J gene is TRBJ1-5, the V gene TRBV2; unclear D gene. The CDR3 is 15 residues long. Trimming shortened V by 3 bases and J by 0 bases, and 9 bases separated the two germline ends. Germline-derived CDR1 and CDR2 are SNHLY and FYNNEI. CDR3: CASSDPVYSNQPQHF. In DNA form, the CDR3 reads TGTGCCAGCAGTGATCCCGTGTATAGCAATCAGCCCCAGCATTTT.

The sample holds one count of this clone. The gene calls are TRBV28 and TRBJ1-1; possibly TRBD1 for D (5 bases). Trimming pared 7 bases from V and 2 bases from J, leaving 14 bases between. This CDR3 has 14 residues. Germline V gives CDR1 MDHEN, CDR2 SYDVKM. The CDR3 reads CASTLTEGNTEAFF. The CDR3 DNA is TGTGCCAGCACCCTGACAGAAGGAAACACTGAAGCTTTCTTT. Based on the CDR3 plus reference TRBV28 and TRBJ1-1, the full variable domain is DVKVTQSSRYLVKRTGEKVFLECVQDMDHENMFWYRQDPGLGLRLIYFSYDVKMKEKGDIPEGYSVSREKKERFSLILESASTNQTSMYLCASTLTEGNTEAFFGQGTRLTVV.

This clone is a singleton in its sample. This sequence joins TRBV5-1 and TRBJ2-2, with 7 positions matching TRBD1. The CDR3 loop spans 20 amino acids. Per germline, CDR1 SGHRS and CDR2 YFSETQ. Trimming removed 4 bases from V and 0 bases from J; junction bases left unmatched: 18. The CDR3 here is CASSRHPGQPNLPNTGELFF. CDR3 sequence (DNA): TGCGCCAGCAGCCGGCACCCGGGACAGCCTAACTTGCCGAACACCGGGGAGCTGTTTTTT.

On this clone itself: Other DNA sequences from this sample encode an identical CDR3 as well. This rearrangement joins TRBV7-2 to TRBJ2-5, with no clear D. The CDR3 covers 12 residues. The V gene lost 3 bases and the J gene lost 4 bases, with 6 bases spanning the gap. Germline V CDR1 and CDR2: SGHTA, FQGNSA. DNA of the CDR3: TGTGCCAGCAGCTTCGTTGTAGAGACCCAGTACTTC. This sequence encodes CASSFVVETQYF.

The V gene is TRBV7-9, the J gene TRBJ2-5; TRBD1 matches 7 bases. The CDR3 length is 13 residues. Losses at the gene ends were 8 bases for V and 5 bases for J; bases not matched to a gene: 8. CDR1 is SEHNR and CDR2 is FQNEAQ in the germline V gene (reference sequence). CDR3 sequence (DNA): TGTGCCAGCGGCGACAGGGTGGGGGAGACCCAGTACTTC. This gives the protein CASGDRVGETQYF.

This chain connects TRBV6-5 to TRBJ1-1, with D perhaps matching TRBD1 (5 bases). The CDR3 consists of 15 residues. Trimming took 5 bases from V and 4 from J, leaving 17 bases between them. Per germline, CDR1 MNHEY and CDR2 SVGAGI. CDR3 nucleotides: TGTGCCAGCAGTGGTGGCAGGGCCCCGGGCACTGAAGCTTTCTTT. Translating it yields CASSGGRAPGTEAFF.